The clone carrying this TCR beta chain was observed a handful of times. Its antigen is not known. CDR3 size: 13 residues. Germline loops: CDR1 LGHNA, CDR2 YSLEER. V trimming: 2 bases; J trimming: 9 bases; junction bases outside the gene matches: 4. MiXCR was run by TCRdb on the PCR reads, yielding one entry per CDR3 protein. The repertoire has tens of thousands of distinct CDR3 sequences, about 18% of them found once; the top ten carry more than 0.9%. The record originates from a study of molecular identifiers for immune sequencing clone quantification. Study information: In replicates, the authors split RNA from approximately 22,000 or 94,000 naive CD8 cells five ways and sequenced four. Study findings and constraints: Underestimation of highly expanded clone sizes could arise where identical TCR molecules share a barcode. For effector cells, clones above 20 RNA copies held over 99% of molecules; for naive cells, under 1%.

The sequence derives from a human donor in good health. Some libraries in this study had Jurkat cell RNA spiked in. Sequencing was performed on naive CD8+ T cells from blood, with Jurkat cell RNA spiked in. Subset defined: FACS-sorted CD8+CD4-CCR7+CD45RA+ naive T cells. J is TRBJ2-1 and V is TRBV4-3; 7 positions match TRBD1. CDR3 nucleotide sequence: TGCGCCAGCAGCCAAAGGACAGGCGGTGAGCAGTTCTTC. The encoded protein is CASSQRTGGEQFF.